These 29 T cell receptor beta chains were sequenced from one sample in a study of CD8+CD57+ T cells in acquired aplastic anemia. It was patients with CD8+CD57+ cell expansion by flow cytometry who were chosen for sequencing. Genomic DNA, the template, was used for profiling of the TCR beta VDJ and CDR3. TCRdb fed the reads into MiXCR, producing one record per CDR3 protein. This repertoire shows 160,000 or so distinct CDR3 sequences, more than 45% found once; its top ten account for 1.1%. The material sequenced was sorted CD4+, CD8+, or CD8+CD57+ T cells (not recorded which) from PBMCs. The receptor source for this set is a human donor with aplastic anemia.

To note about this clonotype: At one of its ends the junction is not consistent with the germline gene, which may arise from a read error. This chain's CDR3 is CASSFNALNTEDFF. The CDR3 nucleotides are TGTGCCAGTAGTTTCAACGCATTGAACACTGAAGATTTCTTT. The chain joins TRBV19 to TRBJ1-1; D is ambiguous. The CDR3 is 14 residues long. CDR1 and CDR2 from the germline V gene are LNHDA and SQIVND (reference sequence).

The V gene is TRBV5-6, the J gene TRBJ2-1, with 10 bases lining up with TRBD1. This CDR3 contains 16 residues. Trimming took 0 bases from V and 5 from J; bases not matched to a gene: 5. The germline V gene has CDR1 SGHDT and CDR2 YYEEEE. The DNA for the CDR3 is TGTGCCAGCAGCTTGGCGGGACAGGGGACCCACAATGAGCAGTTCTTC. Translation: CASSLAGQGTHNEQFF.

The CDR3 DNA sequence: TGTGCCATCAGCTTCTCCGAGATATACAATGAGCAGTTCTTC. Its translation: CAISFSEIYNEQFF. This sequence joins TRBV10-3 and TRBJ2-1; D unresolved. V was clipped by 6 bases and J by 4 bases, with 13 bases between them. Germline V CDR1 and CDR2: ENHRY, SYGVKD. This CDR3 has 14 residues.

This clonotype was seen many times. J is TRBJ1-2 and V is TRBV19, with D maybe TRBD1 (5 bases). CDR1 and CDR2 (germline): LNHDA, SQIVND (reference sequence). The CDR3 is made up of 17 amino acids. V lost 4 bases to trimming and J lost 4 bases, with 22 bases between them. The CDR3 sequence is CASSTIPGTAAFYGYTF. The CDR3 nucleotides are TGTGCCAGTAGTACCATACCCGGGACTGCAGCCTTCTATGGCTACACCTTC. Filled out from reference TRBV19 and TRBJ1-2, the complete variable domain reads DGGITQSPKYLFRKEGQNVTLSCEQNLNHDAMYWYRQDPGQGLRLIYYSQIVNDFQKGDIAEGYSVSREKKESFPLTVTSAQKNPTAFYLCASSTIPGTAAFYGYTFGSGTRLTVV.

The chain combines TRBV2 with TRBJ1-5; D possibly corresponds to TRBD1 (5 bases). V shed 4 bases and J shed 7 bases, with 17 bases lying between them. The CDR3 has 15 residues. CDR1 and CDR2 (germline): SNHLY, FYNNEI. The CDR3 DNA sequence: TGTGCCAGCAGTGGGGGCGTGCTGCTGCGGCAGCCCCAGCATTTT. Translating it yields CASSGGVLLRQPQHF.

This chain links TRBV20-1 with TRBJ2-2, with 9 bases fitting TRBD2. The V and J ends lost 1 base and 4 bases, in that order; junction bases with no gene match: 4. The CDR3 consists of 15 residues. Germline CDR1 and CDR2: DFQATT and SNEGSKA (reference sequence). CDR3 DNA: TGCAGTGCTAGAGGGGGACTAGCTCGCACCGGGGAGCTGTTTTTT. Protein sequence: CSARGGLARTGELFF.

Remarks on this clonotype: A much larger clonotype is one base distant, so this may be a read error. This likely comes from a read error, as the CDR3 has no conserved phenylalanine or tryptophan at its end. The rearrangement joins TRBV4-1 to TRBJ2-1; 8 nucleotides line up with TRBD2. The ends lost 4 bases at V and 9 bases at J; junction bases unmatched: 17. This CDR3 has 17 amino acids. Germline lookup yields CDR1 MGHRA and CDR2 YSYEKL. Here the CDR3 DNA reads TGCGCCAGCAGCCTCGAGCCTCCGGGGGGGCCGACAATTGAGCAGTTCTGC. This sequence encodes CASSLEPPGGPTIEQFC.

This clonotype was detected many times. The chain employs TRBV20-1 and TRBJ1-1; no firm D call. Trimming shortened V by 8 bases and J by 0 bases, and 7 bases separated the two germline ends. The CDR3 is 11 amino acids. Germline V lookup: CDR1 DFQATT, CDR2 SNEGSKA (reference sequence). Written as DNA, the CDR3 is TGCAGTTCGCATCTGAACACTGAAGCTTTCTTT. Its translation: CSSHLNTEAFF.

This clonotype was detected only a few times. The chain carries TRBV18 and TRBJ1-2; no definite D call. The CDR3 contains 13 residues. CDR1 and CDR2 (germline): KGHSH, LQKENI. V was shortened by 3 bases and J by 4 bases, with 9 bases between the two germline ends. This CDR3 is CASSPGPTYGYTF. Here the CDR3 DNA reads TGTGCCAGCTCACCCGGACCGACCTATGGCTACACCTTC.

The chain carries TRBV2 and TRBJ2-1; perhaps TRBD1 as D (6 bases). Germline V gene sequence: CDR1 SNHLY, CDR2 FYNNEI. Trimming removed 2 bases from V and 5 bases from J, with 13 bases in between. The CDR3 totals 15 residues. The chain's CDR3 is CASSEWGTMNNEQFF. The CDR3, as DNA: TGTGCCAGCAGTGAATGGGGGACAATGAACAATGAGCAGTTCTTC. The variable domain in full, completed from reference TRBV2 and TRBJ2-1, reads EPEVTQTPSHQVTQMGQEVILRCVPISNHLYFYWYRQILGQKVEFLVSFYNNEISEKSEIFDDQFSVERPDGSNFTLKIRSTKLEDSAMYFCASSEWGTMNNEQFFGPGTRLTVL.

As to this clonotype: A read error may be the cause here, since a much bigger clone is one base away. It is likely a read error, because the conserved phenylalanine at the end of the CDR3 is missing. This chain links TRBV20-1 with TRBJ2-7; tentative D call: TRBD1 (5 bases). This CDR3 contains 12 residues. V dropped 5 bases and J dropped 0 bases, with 8 bases sitting between them. Germline V gene data show CDR1 as DFQATT and CDR2 as SNEGSKA (reference sequence). As DNA, the CDR3 is TGCAGTGCTTCTCAGGGCTCCTACGAGCAGTACCTC. It translates to CSASQGSYEQYL.

This clonotype occurred many times. The rearrangement links TRBV7-3 to TRBJ1-6; D call uncertain. The CDR3 has 13 amino acids. Deletions cut 4 bases from V and 10 bases from J, with 11 bases between. The germline CDR1 and CDR2 sequences are SGHTA and FQGTGA. CDR3 sequence: CASSSNSGSPLHF. In nucleotides, the CDR3 is TGTGCCAGCAGCTCTAACTCTGGATCACCCCTCCACTTT.

This clonotype was picked up many times. The rearrangement joins TRBV4-1 to TRBJ2-3; 8 positions match TRBD1. Germline lookup yields CDR1 MGHRA and CDR2 YSYEKL. V trimming: 1 base; J trimming: 3 bases; junction bases outside the gene matches: 6. The CDR3 covers 16 residues. CDR3 sequence: CASSQGGQARTDTQYF. Here the CDR3 DNA reads TGCGCCAGCAGCCAAGGGGGACAGGCGAGAACAGATACGCAGTATTTT.

The genes are TRBV2 and TRBJ2-7; D unresolved. Trimming stripped 0 bases from V and 9 bases from J, with 6 bases between. Germline assignment: CDR1 SNHLY and CDR2 FYNNEI. This CDR3 comprises 11 residues. CDR3 amino acids: CASSEARGQYF. The CDR3 DNA is TGTGCCAGCAGTGAAGCGCGCGGGCAGTACTTC.

The chain couples TRBV2 to TRBJ2-7; D is possibly TRBD1 or TRBD2 (5 bases each). The CDR3 totals 15 residues. Germline CDR1 is SNHLY and CDR2 is FYNNEI. With 6 bases removed from V and 3 bases from J, the gap between germline ends came to 18 bases. CDR3 DNA sequence: TGTGCCAGCAGCTTGGGACCCAACGAAGTCTACGAGCAGTACTTC. Translation gives CASSLGPNEVYEQYF.

This clonotype was found many times. The chain couples TRBV9 to TRBJ2-5, with TRBD2 identical over 8 bases. The CDR3 spans 14 residues. The germline gives CDR1 SGDLS, CDR2 YYNGEE. The ends lost 1 base at V and 5 bases at J; junction bases unmatched: 4. In DNA, the CDR3 is TGTGCCAGCAGCGTACAAGCGGGGGACGAGACCCAGTACTTC. Its translation: CASSVQAGDETQYF.

The table lists this clonotype with many counts. J is TRBJ2-3 and V is TRBV6-1; D perhaps matches TRBD1 (6 bases). V was cut by 7 bases and J by 6 bases, with 14 bases left in between. Germline V gene data show CDR1 as MNHNS and CDR2 as SASEGT. The CDR3 loop spans 13 amino acids. The chain's CDR3 is CASIGQTGDTQYF. The CDR3 nucleotides are TGTGCCAGCATTGGACAGACCGGCGATACGCAGTATTTT.

This clonotype was picked up many times. The rearrangement links TRBV2 to TRBJ2-3; 12 nucleotides align to TRBD2. The CDR3 runs to 16 residues. Germline V CDR1 and CDR2: SNHLY, FYNNEI. Trimming at V came to 5 bases and at J to 6 bases, leaving 9 bases not matched to a gene. This chain's CDR3 is CASSLSVLAGGDTQYF. The CDR3 DNA is TGTGCCAGCAGTCTAAGCGTACTAGCGGGGGGTGATACGCAGTATTTT.

At least ten counts were recorded for this clonotype. CDR3 nucleotides: TGTGCCAGCAGTGTCACCGGGACAGGGGCGCGACCCGGTGGCTACACCTTC. Protein product: CASSVTGTGARPGGYTF. The genes are TRBV2 and TRBJ1-2; 10 nucleotides match TRBD1. The CDR3 is made up of 17 amino acids. V lost 4 bases to trimming and J lost 7 bases; unmatched junction nucleotides: 15. Looked up from germline, CDR1 is SNHLY and CDR2 is FYNNEI.

Points on this clonotype: Germline and junction disagree at one end, which may indicate a read error. The chain joins TRBV24-1 to TRBJ2-2, with D maybe TRBD2 (5 bases). The CDR3 has 14 amino acids. Germline CDR1 reads KGHDR; CDR2 reads SFDVKD. The CDR3 nucleotides read TGTGCCACCAGTGATCCTAGGAGCACCGGGGAGCTGCTTTTT. This codes for CATSDPRSTGELLF.

In regard to this clonotype: At one end, the junction sequence differs from germline, possibly due to a read error. The V gene is TRBV6-5, the J gene TRBJ1-1; unclear D gene. This CDR3 is built from 13 residues. Germline-derived CDR1 and CDR2 are MNHEY and SVGAGI. CDR3 nucleotide sequence: TGTGCCAGCAGTTACCTGGGAAACACTGAAGCTCTCTTT. This sequence encodes CASSYLGNTEALF.

This clonotype was observed a single time. A single base separates this from a much larger clone, so it may be a read error. CDR3 coding DNA: TGTGCCAGCAGCTTGGGGGCCCCGAACACTGAAGCTTTCTTT. Residues: CASSLGAPNTEAFF. The gene calls are TRBV5-4 and TRBJ1-1; no reliable D call. CDR1 SGHNT and CDR2 YYREEE come from the germline V gene (reference sequence). CDR3 length equals 14 residues. V lost 0 bases and J lost 1, with 7 bases in between.

This clonotype was recorded at least ten times. The J gene is TRBJ2-3, the V gene TRBV20-1; D might be TRBD1 (6 bases). Germline V gives CDR1 DFQATT, CDR2 SNEGSKA (reference sequence). The CDR3 has 13 residues. Trimming took 0 bases from V and 5 from J, leaving 9 bases between them. The DNA for the CDR3 is TGCAGTGCTAGAGAGGGGGCACAAGATACGCAGTATTTT. Its translation is CSAREGAQDTQYF.

This clonotype has a count of ten or more. This chain joins TRBV11-2 and TRBJ2-3, with a weak D call TRBD1 (6 bases). CDR1 and CDR2 from the germline V gene are SGHAT and FQNNGV. V lost 4 bases and J lost 2, with 13 bases in between. The CDR3 consists of 15 residues. Written as DNA, the CDR3 is TGTGCCAGCAGCTCGTGGACAGCGCCCACAGATACGCAGTATTTT. Amino acids: CASSSWTAPTDTQYF.

This clonotype was seen ten or more times. V is TRBV5-4 and J is TRBJ2-7; 15 nucleotides align to TRBD2. V was pared by 0 bases and J by 6 bases, with 4 bases of the junction left unmatched. Germline V gives CDR1 SGHNT, CDR2 YYREEE (reference sequence). The CDR3 has 16 residues. The CDR3 region has the DNA TGTGCCAGCAGCTTGGGGACTAGCGGGGGGGCGGGCGAGCAGTACTTC. It codes for CASSLGTSGGAGEQYF.

This chain joins TRBV19 and TRBJ2-3; D gene ambiguous. The germline CDR1 and CDR2 sequences are LNHDA and SQIVND (reference sequence). V gave up 3 bases and J gave up 2 bases, with 9 bases separating them. The CDR3 consists of 14 residues. The CDR3 nucleotides are TGTGCCAGTAGTATTGGCGTGATCACAGATACGCAGTATTTT. This sequence encodes CASSIGVITDTQYF.

The J gene is TRBJ2-7, the V gene TRBV5-1; 16 nucleotides align to TRBD2. This CDR3 has 19 amino acids. J gave up 3 bases and V 0 bases, and 9 bases lay outside the gene matches. Germline values: CDR1 SGHRS, CDR2 YFSETQ. CDR3 bases: TGCGCCAGCAGCTTGGTACTCGGGACTAGCGGGGGGGCGTACTACGAGCAGTACTTC. This gives the protein CASSLVLGTSGGAYYEQYF.

The chain combines TRBV7-8 with TRBJ2-7; 9 nucleotides line up with TRBD2. Germline V gene data show CDR1 as SGHVS and CDR2 as FQNEAQ. There are 13 residues in the CDR3. The V and J ends lost 3 bases and 3 bases, in that order; junction bases with no gene match: 0. Here the CDR3 reads CASSFSGSYEQYF. Written as DNA, the CDR3 is TGTGCCAGCAGCTTTAGCGGGAGCTACGAGCAGTACTTC. Looking up the rest from reference TRBV7-8 and TRBJ2-7 gives the full variable domain: GAGVSQSPRYKVAKRGQDVALRCDPISGHVSLFWYQQALGQGPEFLTYFQNEAQLDKSGLPSDRFFAERPEGSVSTLKIQRTQQEDSAVYLCASSFSGSYEQYFGPGTRLTVT.

Of note for this clonotype: The junction departs from the called germline gene at one end, perhaps through a read error. The chain recombines TRBV5-8 with TRBJ1-5; D gene uncertain. This CDR3 contains 8 residues. The germline V gene has CDR1 SGHTS and CDR2 YDEGEE. The CDR3 bases are TGTGCCAGCAGCACCCCGCTTTTT. This codes for CASSTPLF.